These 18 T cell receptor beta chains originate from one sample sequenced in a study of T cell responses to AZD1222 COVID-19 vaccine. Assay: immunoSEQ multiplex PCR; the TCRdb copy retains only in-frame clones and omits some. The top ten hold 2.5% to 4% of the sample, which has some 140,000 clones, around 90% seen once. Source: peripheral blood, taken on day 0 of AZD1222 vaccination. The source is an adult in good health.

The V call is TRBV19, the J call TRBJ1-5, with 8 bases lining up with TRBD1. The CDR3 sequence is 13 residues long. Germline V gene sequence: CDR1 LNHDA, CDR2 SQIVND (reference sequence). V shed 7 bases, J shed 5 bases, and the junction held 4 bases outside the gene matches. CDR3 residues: CASKQTGDQPQHF. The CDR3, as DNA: TGTGCCAGTAAGCAGACAGGGGATCAGCCCCAGCATTTT.

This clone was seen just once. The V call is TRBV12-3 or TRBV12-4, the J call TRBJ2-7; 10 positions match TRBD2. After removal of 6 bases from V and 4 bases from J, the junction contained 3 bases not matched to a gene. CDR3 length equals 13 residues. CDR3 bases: TGTGCCAGCAGAGCGGGGGGGTCTTACGAGCAGTACTTC. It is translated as CASRAGGSYEQYF.

The CDR3 DNA sequence: TGTGCCAGCAGCCGATCAAATTACGAGCAGTACTTC. Protein product: CASSRSNYEQYF. The genes are TRBV7-2 and TRBJ2-7; D gene ambiguous. The CDR3 has 12 residues. Per the germline V gene, CDR1 is SGHTA and CDR2 is FQGNSA. V was trimmed by 5 bases and J by 4 bases, leaving 9 bases between them.

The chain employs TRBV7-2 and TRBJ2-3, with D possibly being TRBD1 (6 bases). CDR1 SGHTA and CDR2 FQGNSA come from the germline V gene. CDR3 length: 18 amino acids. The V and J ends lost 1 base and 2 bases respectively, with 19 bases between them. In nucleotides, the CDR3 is TGTGCCAGCAGCTTAGGTTTGACCCTGGGGGCCGCCACAGATACGCAGTATTTT. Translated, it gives CASSLGLTLGAATDTQYF.

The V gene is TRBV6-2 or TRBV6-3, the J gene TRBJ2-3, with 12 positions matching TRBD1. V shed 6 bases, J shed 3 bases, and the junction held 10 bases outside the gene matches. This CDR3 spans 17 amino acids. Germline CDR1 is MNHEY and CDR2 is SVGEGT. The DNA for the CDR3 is TGTGCCAGCAGCCCCCGGGACAGGGGGCCCTGGACAGATACGCAGTATTTT. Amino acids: CASSPRDRGPWTDTQYF.

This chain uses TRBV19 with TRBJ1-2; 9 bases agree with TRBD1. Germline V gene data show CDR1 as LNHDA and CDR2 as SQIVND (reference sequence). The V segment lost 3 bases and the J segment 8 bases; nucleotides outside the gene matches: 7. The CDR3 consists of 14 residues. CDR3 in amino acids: CASSMGQGIKGYTF. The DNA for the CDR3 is TGTGCCAGTAGTATGGGACAGGGTATTAAGGGCTACACCTTC.

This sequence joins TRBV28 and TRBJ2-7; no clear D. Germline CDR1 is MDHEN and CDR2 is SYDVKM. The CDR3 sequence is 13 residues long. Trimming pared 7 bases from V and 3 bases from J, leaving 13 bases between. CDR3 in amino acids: CASTALMNYEQYF. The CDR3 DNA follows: TGTGCCAGCACCGCTTTGATGAACTACGAGCAGTACTTC.

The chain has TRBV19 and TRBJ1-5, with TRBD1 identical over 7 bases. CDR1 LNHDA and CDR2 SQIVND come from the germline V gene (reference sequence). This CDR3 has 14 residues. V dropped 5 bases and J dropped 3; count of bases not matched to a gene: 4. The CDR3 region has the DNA TGTGCCAGTAGTGGGGGACAGAACAATCAGCCCCAGCATTTT. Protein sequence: CASSGGQNNQPQHF.

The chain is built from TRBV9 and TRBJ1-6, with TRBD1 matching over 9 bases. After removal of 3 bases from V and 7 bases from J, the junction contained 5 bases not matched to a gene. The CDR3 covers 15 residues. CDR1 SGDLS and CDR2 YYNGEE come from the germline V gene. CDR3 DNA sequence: TGTGCCAGCAGCGGAGGGACAGGGCTGAATTCACCCCTCCACTTT. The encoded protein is CASSGGTGLNSPLHF. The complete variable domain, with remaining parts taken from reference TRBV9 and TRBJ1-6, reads DSGVTQTPKHLITATGQRVTLRCSPRSGDLSVYWYQQSLDQGLQFLIQYYNGEERAKGNILERFSAQQFPDLHSELNLSSLELGDSALYFCASSGGTGLNSPLHFGNGTRLTVT.

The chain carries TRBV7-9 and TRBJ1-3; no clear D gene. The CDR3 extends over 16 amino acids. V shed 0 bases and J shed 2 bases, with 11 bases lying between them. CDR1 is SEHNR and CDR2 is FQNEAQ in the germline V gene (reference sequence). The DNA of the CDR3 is TGTGCCAGCAGCTTAGCGGGGAGCCTAGCTGGAAACACCATATATTTT. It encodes CASSLAGSLAGNTIYF.

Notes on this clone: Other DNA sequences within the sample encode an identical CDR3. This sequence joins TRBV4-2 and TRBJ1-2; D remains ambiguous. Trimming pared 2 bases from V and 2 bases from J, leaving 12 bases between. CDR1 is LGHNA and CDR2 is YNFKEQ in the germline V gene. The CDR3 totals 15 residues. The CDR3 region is CASSQRAGENYGYTF. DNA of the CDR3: TGTGCCAGCAGCCAACGGGCAGGCGAGAACTATGGCTACACCTTC.

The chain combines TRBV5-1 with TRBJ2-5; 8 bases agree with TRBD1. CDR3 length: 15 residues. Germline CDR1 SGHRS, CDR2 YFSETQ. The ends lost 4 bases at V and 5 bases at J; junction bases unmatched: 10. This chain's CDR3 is CASSPLTGGSETQYF. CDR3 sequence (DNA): TGCGCCAGCAGCCCCCTAACAGGGGGGTCCGAGACCCAGTACTTC.

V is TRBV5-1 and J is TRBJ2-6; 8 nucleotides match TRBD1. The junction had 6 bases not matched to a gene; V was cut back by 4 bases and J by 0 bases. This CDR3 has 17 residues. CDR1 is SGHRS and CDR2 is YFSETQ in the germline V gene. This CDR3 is CASSRGQVVSGANVLTF. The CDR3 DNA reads TGCGCCAGCAGCAGGGGACAGGTAGTCTCTGGGGCCAACGTCCTGACTTTC.

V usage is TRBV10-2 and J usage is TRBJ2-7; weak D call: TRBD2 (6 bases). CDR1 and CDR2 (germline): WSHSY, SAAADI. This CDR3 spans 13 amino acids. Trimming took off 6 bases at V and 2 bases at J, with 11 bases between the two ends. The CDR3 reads CASRDTSPYEQYF. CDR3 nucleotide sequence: TGCGCCAGCAGGGACACTAGCCCCTACGAGCAGTACTTC.

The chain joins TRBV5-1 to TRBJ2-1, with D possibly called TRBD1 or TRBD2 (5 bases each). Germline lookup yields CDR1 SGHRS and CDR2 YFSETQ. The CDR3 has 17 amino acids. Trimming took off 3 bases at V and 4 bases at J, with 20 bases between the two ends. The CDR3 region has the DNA TGCGCCAGCAGCTATCTCCCCTTCGGGGACCAGTACAATGAGCAGTTCTTC. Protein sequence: CASSYLPFGDQYNEQFF.

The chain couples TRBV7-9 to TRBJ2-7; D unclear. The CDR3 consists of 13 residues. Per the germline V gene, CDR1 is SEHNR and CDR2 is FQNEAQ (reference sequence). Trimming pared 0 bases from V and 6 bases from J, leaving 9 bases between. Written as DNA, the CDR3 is TGTGCCAGCAGCTTAGCCAAGGCCGTCGAGCAGTACTTC. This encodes CASSLAKAVEQYF. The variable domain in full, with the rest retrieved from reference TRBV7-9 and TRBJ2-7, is DTGVSQNPRHKITKRGQNVTFRCDPISEHNRLYWYRQTLGQGPEFLTYFQNEAQLEKSRLLSDRFSAERPKGSFSTLEIQRTEQGDSAMYLCASSLAKAVEQYFGPGTRLTVT.

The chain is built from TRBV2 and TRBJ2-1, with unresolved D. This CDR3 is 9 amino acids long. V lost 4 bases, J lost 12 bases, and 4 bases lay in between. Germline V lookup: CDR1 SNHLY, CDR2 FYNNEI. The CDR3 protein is CASSVGQFF. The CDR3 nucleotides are TGTGCCAGCAGTGTAGGGCAGTTCTTC. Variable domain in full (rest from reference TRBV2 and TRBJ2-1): EPEVTQTPSHQVTQMGQEVILRCVPISNHLYFYWYRQILGQKVEFLVSFYNNEISEKSEIFDDQFSVERPDGSNFTLKIRSTKLEDSAMYFCASSVGQFFGPGTRLTVL.

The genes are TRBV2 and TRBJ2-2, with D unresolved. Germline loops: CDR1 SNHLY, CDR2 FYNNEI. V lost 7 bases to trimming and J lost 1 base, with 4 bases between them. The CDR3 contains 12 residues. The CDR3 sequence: CASTENTGELFF. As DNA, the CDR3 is TGTGCCAGCACGGAGAACACCGGGGAGCTGTTTTTT.